The 25 T cell receptor beta chains reported below all come from one sample, sequenced in a study of cytomegalovirus exposure and HLA in healthy donors. The PCR made use of 60 Vbeta and 13 Jbeta primers. Assay used: immunoSEQ multiplex PCR; TCRdb lists only in-frame clones, some missing. Of tens of thousands of clones listed, 80% to 90% are singletons. Input material: PBMCs. The source is a woman aged 25 to 39 in good health and CMV-seronegative.

The chain is built from TRBV14 and TRBJ2-2; a possible D gene is TRBD2 (6 bases). The CDR3 extends over 14 amino acids. Deletions cut 7 bases from V and 4 bases from J, with 13 bases between. Germline CDR1 and CDR2: SGHDN and FVKESK. In DNA form, the CDR3 reads TGTGCCAGCACGGTTGCGGGAAGCACCGGGGAGCTGTTTTTT. The encoded protein is CASTVAGSTGELFF.

This chain uses TRBV15 with TRBJ2-5; D possibly corresponds to TRBD2 (6 bases). CDR3 length: 14 residues. V was pared by 0 bases and J by 5 bases, with 10 bases between. The germline gives CDR1 LNHNV, CDR2 YYDKDF (reference sequence). The CDR3 bases are TGTGCCACCAGCAGAGAACGAGGGAGGGAGACCCAGTACTTC. Its protein is CATSRERGRETQYF.

This chain joins TRBV7-9 and TRBJ1-2, with D possibly being TRBD1 (6 bases). V lost 6 bases and J lost 4, with 12 bases in between. CDR1 is SEHNR and CDR2 is FQNEAQ in the germline V gene (reference sequence). The CDR3 runs 13 residues. In nucleotides, the CDR3 is TGTGCCAGCAGATCCGGACAGATCTATGGCTACACCTTC. Protein product: CASRSGQIYGYTF. The complete variable domain, with remaining parts taken from reference TRBV7-9 and TRBJ1-2, reads DTGVSQNPRHKITKRGQNVTFRCDPISEHNRLYWYRQTLGQGPEFLTYFQNEAQLEKSRLLSDRFSAERPKGSFSTLEIQRTEQGDSAMYLCASRSGQIYGYTFGSGTRLTVV.

The chain is built from TRBV5-1 and TRBJ2-2, with D perhaps TRBD1 (6 bases). This CDR3 contains 14 residues. Per the germline V gene, CDR1 is SGHRS and CDR2 is YFSETQ. Trimming left V 4 bases short and J 4 bases short, with 11 bases between. CDR3 sequence: CASSNGRGTGELFF. CDR3 sequence (DNA): TGCGCCAGCAGCAACGGCAGGGGCACCGGGGAGCTGTTTTTT.

This chain uses TRBV29-1 with TRBJ2-1, with 7 bases matching TRBD1. V shed 1 base and J 11 bases; nucleotides not matched to a gene: 2. The CDR3 extends over 11 amino acids. Germline CDR1 and CDR2: SQVTM and ANQGSEA. The DNA for the CDR3 is TGCAGCGTTGAAGTAGGGGGCAAGCAGTTCTTC. This gives the protein CSVEVGGKQFF.

The chain has TRBV6-1 and TRBJ1-5; D is unresolved. V dropped 1 base and J dropped 3 bases, with 10 bases sitting between them. CDR1 and CDR2 from the germline V gene are MNHNS and SASEGT. The CDR3 length is 15 residues. The CDR3 protein is CASSEGRRYNQPQHF. The DNA for the CDR3 is TGTGCCAGCAGTGAAGGGCGGCGGTACAATCAGCCCCAGCATTTT.

This rearrangement joins TRBV9 to TRBJ1-6, with D possibly matching TRBD1 (5 bases). V lost 0 bases to trimming and J lost 9 bases, with 13 bases between them. The CDR3 is 15 residues long. Germline-derived CDR1 and CDR2 are SGDLS and YYNGEE. The CDR3 DNA sequence: TGTGCCAGCAGCGTAGCTTCAGGGTATTCTTCACCCCTCCACTTT. Translated: CASSVASGYSSPLHF.

The rearrangement uses TRBV4-1 and TRBJ1-4; 10 nucleotides agree with TRBD1. Germline V gene lookup returns CDR1 MGHRA and CDR2 YSYEKL. V lost 4 bases to trimming and J lost 7 bases; unmatched junction nucleotides: 6. This CDR3 has 15 residues. The DNA of the CDR3 is TGCGCCAGCAGCCTCCACGGGACAGGGGTTGAAAAACTGTTTTTT. This encodes CASSLHGTGVEKLFF.

This rearrangement joins TRBV18 to TRBJ2-7; perhaps TRBD1 as D (5 bases). Germline V gene sequence: CDR1 KGHSH, CDR2 LQKENI. The CDR3 is made up of 13 amino acids. V was cut by 2 bases and J by 3 bases, with 8 bases left in between. The CDR3 loop is CASSPIGVYEQYF. The CDR3 nucleotides read TGTGCCAGCTCACCAATAGGGGTCTACGAGCAGTACTTC.

CDR3 sequence (DNA): TGCAGCGCCAGATCAGGGGATAGCGAGCAGTACTTC. Translating it yields CSARSGDSEQYF. The chain combines TRBV29-1 with TRBJ2-7; TRBD1 is a possible D gene (6 bases). Germline lookup yields CDR1 SQVTM and CDR2 ANQGSEA. V lost 7 bases and J 6 bases, leaving 16 bases between the germline ends. The CDR3 has 12 amino acids.

The chain is built from TRBV7-9 and TRBJ1-4; D unclear. Germline CDR1 reads SEHNR; CDR2 reads FQNEAQ (reference sequence). The CDR3 contains 14 residues. Trimming left V 1 base short and J 3 bases short, with 6 bases between. The CDR3 loop reads CASSLERANEKLFF. The CDR3, as DNA: TGTGCCAGCAGCTTAGAGAGAGCTAATGAAAAACTGTTTTTT. Supplemented by reference TRBV7-9 and TRBJ1-4, the full variable domain reads DTGVSQNPRHKITKRGQNVTFRCDPISEHNRLYWYRQTLGQGPEFLTYFQNEAQLEKSRLLSDRFSAERPKGSFSTLEIQRTEQGDSAMYLCASSLERANEKLFFGSGTQLSVL.

The chain couples TRBV2 to TRBJ2-3; 9 nucleotides line up with TRBD2. The CDR3 is 14 residues long. The V gene end was trimmed by 6 bases and the J gene end by 1 base; junction bases not matched to a gene: 2. Germline values: CDR1 SNHLY, CDR2 FYNNEI. In nucleotides, the CDR3 is TGTGCCAGCAGACGACTAGCGGGCACAGATACGCAGTATTTT. Residues: CASRRLAGTDTQYF.

DNA for the CDR3: TGTGCCAGTAGAGAAGGGGGCTGGGAGACCCAGTACTTC. This encodes CASREGGWETQYF. The rearrangement joins TRBV19 to TRBJ2-5; 7 bases line up with TRBD1. V trimming: 6 bases; J trimming: 5 bases; junction bases outside the gene matches: 6. Germline CDR1 and CDR2: LNHDA and SQIVND (reference sequence). The CDR3 extends over 13 amino acids.

The rearrangement links TRBV7-9 to TRBJ2-2; the match to TRBD1 covers 8 bases. J lost 3 bases, V lost 4 bases, and 7 bases had no gene match. Germline CDR1 and CDR2: SEHNR and FQNEAQ (reference sequence). The CDR3 sequence is 16 residues long. The chain's CDR3 is CASSSGQGFYTGELFF. CDR3 DNA sequence: TGTGCCAGCAGCTCCGGACAGGGCTTTTACACCGGGGAGCTGTTTTTT. The full variable domain, with the rest looked up from reference TRBV7-9 and TRBJ2-2, is DTGVSQNPRHKITKRGQNVTFRCDPISEHNRLYWYRQTLGQGPEFLTYFQNEAQLEKSRLLSDRFSAERPKGSFSTLEIQRTEQGDSAMYLCASSSGQGFYTGELFFGEGSRLTVL.

This clone was observed a single time. The V and J genes are TRBV11-3 and TRBJ2-7, with 12 bases identical to TRBD2. Trimming removed 3 bases from V and 3 bases from J; junction bases left unmatched: 15. Germline lookup yields CDR1 SGHNT and CDR2 YENEEA. This CDR3 spans 19 amino acids. The CDR3 loop is CASSLGPPGLAGPIYEQYF. The CDR3 coding sequence is TGTGCCAGCAGCTTGGGACCCCCAGGACTAGCGGGGCCTATCTACGAGCAGTACTTC.

As to this clone: Other DNA sequences in the same sample also yield this CDR3. The chain joins TRBV9 to TRBJ1-2; D is perhaps TRBD1 (6 bases). Trimming took off 4 bases at V and 8 bases at J, with 9 bases between the two ends. Per germline, CDR1 SGDLS and CDR2 YYNGEE. The CDR3 totals 11 residues. In DNA, the CDR3 is TGTGCCAGCAGCTTAAGGGGGGGCTACACCTTC. This encodes CASSLRGGYTF.

V and J are TRBV11-2 and TRBJ2-4; no definite D call. Trimming took off 1 base at V and 8 bases at J, with 12 bases between the two ends. The CDR3 sequence is 14 residues long. Germline loops: CDR1 SGHAT, CDR2 FQNNGV. CDR3: CASSLVRSADIQYF. CDR3 nucleotide sequence: TGTGCCAGCAGCTTAGTGAGGTCGGCGGACATTCAGTACTTC. Using reference TRBV11-2 and TRBJ2-4 for the parts outside the CDR3, the full variable domain is EAGVAQSPRYKIIEKRQSVAFWCNPISGHATLYWYQQILGQGPKLLIQFQNNGVVDDSQLPKDRFSAERLKGVDSTLKIQPAKLEDSAVYLCASSLVRSADIQYFGAGTRLSVL.

J is TRBJ1-4 and V is TRBV6-6; D is perhaps TRBD1 (6 bases). The V end lost 2 bases, the J end lost 4 bases, and 11 bases lay between the germline ends. The germline CDR1 and CDR2 sequences are MNHNY and SVGAGI (reference sequence). This CDR3 has 15 amino acids. The CDR3 loop is CASSYPDSNNEKLFF. The CDR3 region has the DNA TGTGCCAGCAGTTACCCGGACAGTAATAATGAAAAACTGTTTTTT.

The chain links TRBV5-6 to TRBJ2-3; tentatively, D is TRBD2 (6 bases). CDR1 SGHDT and CDR2 YYEEEE come from the germline V gene. The CDR3 totals 14 residues. The V gene lost 4 bases and the J gene lost 5 bases, with 14 bases spanning the gap. The chain's CDR3 is CASSGTAGLDTQYF. The CDR3 DNA reads TGTGCCAGCAGCGGAACGGCGGGGTTAGATACGCAGTATTTT. The full variable domain, completed using reference TRBV5-6 and TRBJ2-3, is DAGVTQSPTHLIKTRGQQVTLRCSPKSGHDTVSWYQQALGQGPQFIFQYYEEEERQRGNFPDRFSGHQFPNYSSELNVNALLLGDSALYLCASSGTAGLDTQYFGPGTRLTVL.

The rearrangement joins TRBV28 to TRBJ2-1; the D gene is possibly TRBD2 (5 bases). Germline CDR1 and CDR2: MDHEN and SYDVKM. Deletions cut 10 bases from V and 10 bases from J, with 23 bases between. The CDR3 is 14 amino acids. The CDR3 nucleotides are TGTGCCACCAAGGGTCCAACTCGGGGATTCGAGCAGTTCTTC. Its translation is CATKGPTRGFEQFF.

The chain carries TRBV4-1 and TRBJ2-5, with 9 positions matching TRBD2. The CDR3 sequence is 16 residues long. V lost 1 base and J lost 3; bases outside the gene matches: 6. Germline V gives CDR1 MGHRA, CDR2 YSYEKL. The CDR3 sequence: CASSQVGSGGKETQYF. In DNA form, the CDR3 reads TGCGCCAGCAGCCAAGTCGGTAGCGGGGGTAAAGAGACCCAGTACTTC.

This clone was counted once. The CDR3 sequence: CASSLESPGGTETQYF. The CDR3 bases are TGCGCCAGCAGCTTGGAATCCCCAGGGGGTACTGAGACCCAGTACTTC. The chain links TRBV5-1 to TRBJ2-5; 7 bases agree with TRBD1. There are 16 residues in the CDR3. J was trimmed by 5 bases and V by 0 bases; bases with no gene match: 10. Germline lookup yields CDR1 SGHRS and CDR2 YFSETQ.

The V call is TRBV11-2, the J call TRBJ1-4; D might be TRBD1 (6 bases). V lost 5 bases, J lost 7 bases, and 14 bases lay in between. The CDR3 loop spans 14 amino acids. Germline V gene lookup returns CDR1 SGHAT and CDR2 FQNNGV. In DNA, the CDR3 is TGTGCCAGCAGCCCCCGGGGGGCCCGTGAAAAACTGTTTTTT. This translates into CASSPRGAREKLFF. Looking up the rest from reference TRBV11-2 and TRBJ1-4 gives the full variable domain: EAGVAQSPRYKIIEKRQSVAFWCNPISGHATLYWYQQILGQGPKLLIQFQNNGVVDDSQLPKDRFSAERLKGVDSTLKIQPAKLEDSAVYLCASSPRGAREKLFFGSGTQLSVL.

This chain connects TRBV2 to TRBJ1-6; TRBD1 agrees at 9 bases. Germline V gives CDR1 SNHLY, CDR2 FYNNEI. V lost 5 bases and J lost 10; bases outside the gene matches: 12. The CDR3 covers 16 residues. The CDR3 here is CASSPPWTGEGSPLHF. The CDR3 DNA sequence: TGTGCCAGCAGTCCTCCCTGGACAGGGGAGGGCTCACCCCTCCACTTT.

The rearrangement links TRBV15 to TRBJ1-1, with D perhaps matching TRBD1 (6 bases). This CDR3 has 14 amino acids. Trimming took 2 bases from V and 6 from J, leaving 13 bases between them. Germline V gene sequence: CDR1 LNHNV, CDR2 YYDKDF (reference sequence). The CDR3 DNA sequence: TGTGCCACCAGCAGATCCCGACAGGCCGCTGAAGCTTTCTTT. Translated, it gives CATSRSRQAAEAFF.